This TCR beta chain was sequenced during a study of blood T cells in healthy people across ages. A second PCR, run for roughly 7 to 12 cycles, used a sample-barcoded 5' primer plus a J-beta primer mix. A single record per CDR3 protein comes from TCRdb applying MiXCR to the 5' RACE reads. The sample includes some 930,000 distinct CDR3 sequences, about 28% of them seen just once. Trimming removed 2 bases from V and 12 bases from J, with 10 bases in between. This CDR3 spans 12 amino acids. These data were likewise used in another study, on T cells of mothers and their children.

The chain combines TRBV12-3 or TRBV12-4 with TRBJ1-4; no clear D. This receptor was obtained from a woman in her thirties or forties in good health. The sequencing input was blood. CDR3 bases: TGTGCCAGCAGTTTATGGTCGGCTCAACTGTTTTTT. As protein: CASSLWSAQLFF.